Shown below are 15 T cell receptor beta chains from a single sample sequenced in a study of Ad26.COV2.S vaccination and SARS-CoV-2 variants. Treatment given: around 19 received Ad26.COV2.S at low or high dose, single or two shots; about 5 received placebo; per-sample allocation not given. Day 63 after the first injection of vaccine or placebo was the sampling time. The protocol was immunoSEQ multiplex PCR, while the TCRdb copy is restricted to in-frame clones and leaves out a portion. In the table there are around 450,000 clones, 80% to 95% of which are singletons. Sequenced material: peripheral blood, taken in a trial of Ad26.COV2.S vaccine versus placebo. These receptors originate from a person between 18 and 65 years old who received the Ad26.COV2.S COVID-19 vaccine or a placebo.

CDR3 sequence (DNA): TGTGCCAGCAGTGAGACCTACACAGATACGCAGTATTTT. This gives the protein CASSETYTDTQYF. The chain uses TRBV6-1 and TRBJ2-3; D unclear. Germline CDR1 MNHNS, CDR2 SASEGT. The CDR3 contains 13 residues. V lost 3 bases to trimming and J lost 2 bases, with 6 bases between them.

This sequence joins TRBV9 and TRBJ1-2, with 7 bases that match TRBD1. Germline CDR1 SGDLS, CDR2 YYNGEE. This CDR3 contains 18 residues. Germline trimming cut 3 bases from V and 2 bases from J; bases unmatched to any gene: 16. CDR3 bases: TGTGCCAGCAGCGCAGCCCGATCGACAGGGCCCGAAAACTATGGCTACACCTTC. This encodes CASSAARSTGPENYGYTF.

This chain connects TRBV5-1 to TRBJ2-3; 7 bases line up with TRBD1. The CDR3 is 15 residues long. Germline-derived CDR1 and CDR2 are SGHRS and YFSETQ. Losses at the gene ends were 2 bases for V and 3 bases for J; bases not matched to a gene: 6. DNA of the CDR3: TGCGCCAGCAGCTTAGTAGGACAGGTGACAGATACGCAGTATTTT. Protein: CASSLVGQVTDTQYF.

The chain carries TRBV5-1 and TRBJ2-1, with D perhaps TRBD2 (6 bases). Germline V gene data show CDR1 as SGHRS and CDR2 as YFSETQ. The CDR3 runs 15 residues. V lost 0 bases and J 5 bases, leaving 12 bases between the germline ends. The CDR3 sequence is CASSLEDYTNNEQFF. The CDR3, as DNA: TGCGCCAGCAGCTTGGAGGACTACACTAACAATGAGCAGTTCTTC.

V usage is TRBV19 and J usage is TRBJ2-7; TRBD1 might be the D (6 bases). The germline V gene has CDR1 LNHDA and CDR2 SQIVND (reference sequence). Trimming shortened V by 5 bases and J by 1 base, and 12 bases separated the two germline ends. The CDR3 loop spans 14 amino acids. Written as DNA, the CDR3 is TGTGCCAGTAGTGTAGCCGGACAGTCCTACGAGCAGTACTTC. Translated, it gives CASSVAGQSYEQYF.

The chain combines TRBV5-5 with TRBJ2-3; D may correspond to TRBD1 or TRBD2 (5 bases each). The V end was cut by 1 base, the J end by 1 base, with 10 bases between. Germline V gene sequence: CDR1 SGHKS, CDR2 YYEKEE (reference sequence). CDR3 length equals 15 residues. CDR3 region: CASSLLGAGTDTQYF. Here the CDR3 DNA reads TGTGCCAGCAGCTTGCTCGGGGCCGGCACAGATACGCAGTATTTT.

The chain combines TRBV3-1 (or the pseudogene TRBV3-2) with TRBJ1-1; unclear D gene. V lost 0 bases and J 4 bases, leaving 3 bases between the germline ends. The germline CDR1 and CDR2 sequences are LGHDT and YNNKEL (reference sequence). The CDR3 totals 12 residues. CDR3 region: CASSQEGTEAFF. CDR3 DNA sequence: TGTGCCAGCAGCCAAGAGGGCACTGAAGCTTTCTTT.

The gene calls are TRBV18 and TRBJ1-5; possible D gene TRBD1, 6 bases. CDR1 and CDR2 from the germline V gene are KGHSH and LQKENI. The V end lost 4 bases, the J end lost 5 bases, and 6 bases lay between the germline ends. CDR3 length equals 12 residues. DNA of the CDR3: TGTGCCAGCTCACGACAGGATCAGCCCCAGCATTTT. Protein: CASSRQDQPQHF.

The genes are TRBV5-5 and TRBJ2-7; weak D call: TRBD1 (6 bases). This CDR3 is 15 amino acids long. Between the trimmed V and J ends, which lost 4 bases and 4 bases, there was a span of 18 bases. The V gene's germline CDR1 is SGHKS and CDR2 YYEKEE (reference sequence). The chain's CDR3 is CASSQTGLRGYEQYF. The CDR3, as DNA: TGTGCCAGCAGCCAAACAGGGCTGAGGGGATACGAGCAGTACTTC.

This clone has just a few counts. This chain connects TRBV12-3 or TRBV12-4 to TRBJ1-1; no definite D call. Between the trimmed V and J ends, which lost 3 bases and 1 base, there was a span of 6 bases. The CDR3 covers 13 residues. The CDR3 sequence: CASSFGRNTEAFF. The CDR3 DNA reads TGTGCCAGCAGTTTTGGCAGGAACACTGAAGCTTTCTTT.

The rearrangement links TRBV7-2 to TRBJ2-3, with D perhaps matching TRBD1 or TRBD2 (6 bases each). The V end lost 1 base, the J end lost 2 bases, and 19 bases lay between the germline ends. Germline-derived CDR1 and CDR2 are SGHTA and FQGNSA. The CDR3 is 18 residues long. The CDR3 DNA sequence: TGTGCCAGCAGCTTAGGGGTTCTACCCCGGGGGCTCACAGATACGCAGTATTTT. Its protein is CASSLGVLPRGLTDTQYF. Full variable domain (rest looked up from reference TRBV7-2 and TRBJ2-3): GAGVSQSPSNKVTEKGKDVELRCDPISGHTALYWYRQSLGQGLEFLIYFQGNSAPDKSGLPSDRFSAERTGGSVSTLTIQRTQQEDSAVYLCASSLGVLPRGLTDTQYFGPGTRLTVL.

The rearrangement uses TRBV27 and TRBJ2-2; D unclear. Trimming removed 2 bases at V and 1 base at J, with 2 bases between. Germline CDR1 MNHEY, CDR2 SMNVEV (reference sequence). There are 13 residues in the CDR3. CDR3 coding DNA: TGTGCCAGCAGTTTAAAGAACACCGGGGAGCTGTTTTTT. It codes for CASSLKNTGELFF.

This chain links TRBV7-2 with TRBJ1-2, with D perhaps TRBD1 (5 bases). Per germline, CDR1 SGHTA and CDR2 FQGNSA. With 5 bases removed from V and 3 bases from J, the gap between germline ends came to 10 bases. The CDR3 is made up of 13 amino acids. Here the CDR3 DNA reads TGTGCCAGCAGCCACGGGACTGACTATGGCTACACCTTC. Its translation is CASSHGTDYGYTF.

This chain links TRBV4-2 with TRBJ1-3; D call uncertain. Between the trimmed V and J ends, which lost 0 bases and 0 bases, there was a span of 6 bases. Germline V gene lookup returns CDR1 LGHNA and CDR2 YNFKEQ. The CDR3 has 15 residues. CDR3 in amino acids: CASSQETLSGNTIYF. CDR3 nucleotide sequence: TGTGCCAGCAGCCAAGAGACACTCTCTGGAAACACCATATATTTT.

This rearrangement joins TRBV5-1 to TRBJ2-3, with TRBD2 identical over 9 bases. The V segment lost 1 base and the J segment 4 bases; nucleotides outside the gene matches: 19. Germline V gives CDR1 SGHRS, CDR2 YFSETQ. The CDR3 covers 20 residues. CDR3 nucleotide sequence: TGCGCCAGCAGCTTGAAACCGATGGTGGCTAGCGGGATAGGGGCAGATACGCAGTATTTT. Amino acid sequence: CASSLKPMVASGIGADTQYF.